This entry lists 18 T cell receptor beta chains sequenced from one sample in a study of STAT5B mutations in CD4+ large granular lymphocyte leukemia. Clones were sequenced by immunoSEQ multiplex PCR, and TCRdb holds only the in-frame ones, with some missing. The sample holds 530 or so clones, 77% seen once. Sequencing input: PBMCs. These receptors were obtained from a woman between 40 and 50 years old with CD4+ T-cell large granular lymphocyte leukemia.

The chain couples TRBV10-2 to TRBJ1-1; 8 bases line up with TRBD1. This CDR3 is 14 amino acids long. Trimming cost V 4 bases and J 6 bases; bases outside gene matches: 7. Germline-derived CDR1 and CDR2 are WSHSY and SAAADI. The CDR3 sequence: CASSVGQGIPEAFF. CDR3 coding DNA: TGCGCCAGCAGTGTCGGACAGGGAATCCCTGAAGCTTTCTTT.

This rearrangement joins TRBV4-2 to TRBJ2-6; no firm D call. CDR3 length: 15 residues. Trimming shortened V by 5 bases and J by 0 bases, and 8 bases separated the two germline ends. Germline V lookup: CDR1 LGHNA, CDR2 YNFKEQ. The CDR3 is CASSGRASGANVLTF. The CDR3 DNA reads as TGTGCCAGCAGCGGCCGGGCCTCTGGGGCCAACGTCCTGACTTTC.

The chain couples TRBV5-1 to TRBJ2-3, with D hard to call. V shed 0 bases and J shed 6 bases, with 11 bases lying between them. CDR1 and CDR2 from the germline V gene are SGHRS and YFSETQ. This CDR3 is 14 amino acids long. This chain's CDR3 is CASSLDQKWDTQYF. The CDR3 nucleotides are TGCGCCAGCAGCTTGGATCAGAAGTGGGATACGCAGTATTTT.

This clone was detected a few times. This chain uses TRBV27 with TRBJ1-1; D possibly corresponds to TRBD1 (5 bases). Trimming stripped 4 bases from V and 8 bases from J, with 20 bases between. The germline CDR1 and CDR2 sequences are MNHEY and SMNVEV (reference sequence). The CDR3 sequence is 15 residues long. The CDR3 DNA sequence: TGTGCCAGCAGTTCTGTTGCCGGGGCTCCGCGGGAAGCTTTCTTT. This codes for CASSSVAGAPREAFF.

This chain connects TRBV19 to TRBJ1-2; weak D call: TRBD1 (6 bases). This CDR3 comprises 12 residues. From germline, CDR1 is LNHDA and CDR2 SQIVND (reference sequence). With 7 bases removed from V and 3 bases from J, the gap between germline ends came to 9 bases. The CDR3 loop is CASNRDYYGYTF. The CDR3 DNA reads TGTGCCAGTAACAGGGATTACTATGGCTACACCTTC.

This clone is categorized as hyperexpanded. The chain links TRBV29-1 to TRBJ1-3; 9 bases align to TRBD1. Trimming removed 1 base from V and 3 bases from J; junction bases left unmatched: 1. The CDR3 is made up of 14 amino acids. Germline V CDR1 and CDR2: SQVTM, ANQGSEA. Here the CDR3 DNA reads TGCAGCGTTGAAGGGGACAGGGTTGGAAACACCATATATTTT. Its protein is CSVEGDRVGNTIYF.

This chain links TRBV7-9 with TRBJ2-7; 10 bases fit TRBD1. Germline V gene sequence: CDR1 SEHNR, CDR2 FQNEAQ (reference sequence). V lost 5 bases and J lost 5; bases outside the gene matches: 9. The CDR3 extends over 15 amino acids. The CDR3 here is CASSPLGTGDHEQYF. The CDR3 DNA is TGTGCCAGCAGCCCCTTAGGGACAGGGGACCACGAGCAGTACTTC.

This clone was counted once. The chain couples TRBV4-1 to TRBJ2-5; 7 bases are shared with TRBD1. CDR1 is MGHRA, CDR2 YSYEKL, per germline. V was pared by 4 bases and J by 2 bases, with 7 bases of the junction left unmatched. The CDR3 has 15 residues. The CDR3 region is CASSPTEGQQETQYF. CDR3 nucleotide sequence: TGCGCCAGCAGCCCTACCGAGGGACAGCAAGAGACCCAGTACTTC.

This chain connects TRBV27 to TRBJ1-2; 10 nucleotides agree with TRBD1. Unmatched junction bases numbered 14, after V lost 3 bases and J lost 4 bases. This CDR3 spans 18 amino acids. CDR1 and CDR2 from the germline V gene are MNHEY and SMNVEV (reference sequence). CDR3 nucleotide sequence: TGTGCCAGCAGTTTCCACCACGCGGACAGGGGGATTACCTATGGCTACACCTTC. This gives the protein CASSFHHADRGITYGYTF.

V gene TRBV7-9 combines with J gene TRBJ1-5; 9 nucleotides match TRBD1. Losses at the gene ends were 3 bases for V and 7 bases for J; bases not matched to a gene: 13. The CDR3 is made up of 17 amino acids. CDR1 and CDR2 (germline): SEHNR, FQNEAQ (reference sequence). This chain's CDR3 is CASSLGSGTGPGQPQHF. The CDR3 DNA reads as TGTGCCAGCAGCTTGGGCTCCGGGACAGGGCCCGGGCAGCCCCAGCATTTT.

CDR3 loop: CATRDSSGNTIYF. The CDR3 nucleotides read TGTGCCACCCGGGACAGCTCTGGAAACACCATATATTTT. The V and J genes are TRBV10-3 and TRBJ1-3; 7 nucleotides align to TRBD1. The V and J ends lost 10 bases and 0 bases, in that order; junction bases with no gene match: 3. Germline V gene sequence: CDR1 ENHRY, CDR2 SYGVKD. The CDR3 loop spans 13 amino acids.

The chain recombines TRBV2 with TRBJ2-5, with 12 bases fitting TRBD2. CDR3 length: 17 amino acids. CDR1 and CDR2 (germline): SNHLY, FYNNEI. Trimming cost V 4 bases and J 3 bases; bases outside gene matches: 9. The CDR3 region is CASSGTSGVGVEETQYF. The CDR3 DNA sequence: TGTGCCAGCAGTGGGACTAGCGGGGTGGGGGTAGAAGAGACCCAGTACTTC.

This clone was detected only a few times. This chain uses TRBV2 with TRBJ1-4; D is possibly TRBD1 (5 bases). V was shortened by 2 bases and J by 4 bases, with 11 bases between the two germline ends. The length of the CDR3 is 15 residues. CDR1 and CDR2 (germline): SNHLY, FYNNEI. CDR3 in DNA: TGTGCCAGCAGTGAATTCGGCAGGGATAATGAAAAACTGTTTTTT. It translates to CASSEFGRDNEKLFF.

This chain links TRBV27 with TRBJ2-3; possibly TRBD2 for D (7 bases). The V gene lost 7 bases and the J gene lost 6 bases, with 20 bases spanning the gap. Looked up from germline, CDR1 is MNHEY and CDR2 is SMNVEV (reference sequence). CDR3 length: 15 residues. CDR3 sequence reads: CASTPLGGGDDTQYF. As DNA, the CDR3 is TGTGCCAGCACCCCCTTGGGGGGGGGCGACGATACGCAGTATTTT.

CDR3 sequence (DNA): TGCAGTGCTAGGCGGGATGAAAAACTGTTTTTT. Protein product: CSARRDEKLFF. The rearrangement links TRBV20-1 to TRBJ1-4, with D hard to call. V was shortened by 3 bases and J by 6 bases, with 5 bases between the two germline ends. From germline, CDR1 is DFQATT and CDR2 SNEGSKA (reference sequence). The CDR3 contains 11 residues.

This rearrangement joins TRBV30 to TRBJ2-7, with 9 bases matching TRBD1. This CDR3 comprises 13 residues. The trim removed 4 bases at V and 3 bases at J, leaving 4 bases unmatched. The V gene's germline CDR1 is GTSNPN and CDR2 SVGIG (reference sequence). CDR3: CAWKGTGNYEQYF. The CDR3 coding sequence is TGTGCCTGGAAAGGGACAGGGAACTACGAGCAGTACTTC.

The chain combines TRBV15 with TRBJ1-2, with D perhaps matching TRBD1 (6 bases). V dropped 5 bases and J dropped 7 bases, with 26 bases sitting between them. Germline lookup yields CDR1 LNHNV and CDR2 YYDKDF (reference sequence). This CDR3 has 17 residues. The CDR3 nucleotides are TGTGCCACCAGCCACCGGGGGGGGGCGGAATCACACCGTGGCTACACCTTC. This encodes CATSHRGGAESHRGYTF.

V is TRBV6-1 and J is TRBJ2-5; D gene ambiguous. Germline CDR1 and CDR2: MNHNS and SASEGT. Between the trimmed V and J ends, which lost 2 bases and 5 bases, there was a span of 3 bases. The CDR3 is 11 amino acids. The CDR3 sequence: CASSELETQYF. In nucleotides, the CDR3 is TGTGCCAGCAGTGAATTGGAGACCCAGTACTTC.